This T cell receptor beta chain was retrieved from a study of CD8 T cells in ankylosing spondylitis. Study conclusions and caveats: As reported, disease-linked clones showed significant enrichment in matched ankylosing spondylitis synovial fluid. In ankylosing spondylitis blood, a motif of seven to nine highly homologous TCR beta variants appeared characteristic.

This clonotype was observed a few times. Its antigen is not known. TCRdb recomputed calls from the 5' RACE reads with MiXCR, one row per CDR3 protein. The repertoire holds about 350,000 distinct CDR3 sequences, with roughly 20% as singletons. The CDR3 is 14 residues long. The germline V gene encodes CDR1 SGDLS and CDR2 YYNGEE. V lost 0 bases to trimming and J lost 1 base, with 7 bases between them. The rearrangement joins TRBV9 to TRBJ2-5; D is ambiguous. What was sequenced was blood, either unsorted or a sorted T cell fraction (not recorded which). The receptor comes from a male donor with ankylosing spondylitis or in good health (not recorded which). Here the CDR3 DNA reads TGTGCCAGCAGCGTAGATGGGCTCCAAGAGACCCAGTACTTC. Its protein product is CASSVDGLQETQYF.